This TCR beta chain was sequenced during a study of cytomegalovirus exposure and HLA in healthy donors. The CDR3 is 13 residues long. Trimming took 7 bases from V and 5 from J, leaving 13 bases between them. Germline V gives CDR1 LNHDA, CDR2 SQIVND (reference sequence). PCR used 60 Vbeta primers and 13 Jbeta primers. Sequencing was performed with immunoSEQ multiplex PCR; in TCRdb, only in-frame clones are kept and a portion is missing. The sample has 200,000 to 250,000 clones; roughly 84% are singletons. The study, taken as a whole, reports: The likely explanation for a cluster of highly shared sequence variants was sequencing artifact.

For this clone: What it recognizes is unknown.

The chain combines TRBV19 with TRBJ2-3; no clear D. The TCR was taken from a boy between 2 and 10 years old in good health and CMV-seronegative. The sample was PBMCs. In DNA form, the CDR3 reads TGTGCCAGTAAAAACCCACCGGGAGATACGCAGTATTTT. It is translated as CASKNPPGDTQYF.